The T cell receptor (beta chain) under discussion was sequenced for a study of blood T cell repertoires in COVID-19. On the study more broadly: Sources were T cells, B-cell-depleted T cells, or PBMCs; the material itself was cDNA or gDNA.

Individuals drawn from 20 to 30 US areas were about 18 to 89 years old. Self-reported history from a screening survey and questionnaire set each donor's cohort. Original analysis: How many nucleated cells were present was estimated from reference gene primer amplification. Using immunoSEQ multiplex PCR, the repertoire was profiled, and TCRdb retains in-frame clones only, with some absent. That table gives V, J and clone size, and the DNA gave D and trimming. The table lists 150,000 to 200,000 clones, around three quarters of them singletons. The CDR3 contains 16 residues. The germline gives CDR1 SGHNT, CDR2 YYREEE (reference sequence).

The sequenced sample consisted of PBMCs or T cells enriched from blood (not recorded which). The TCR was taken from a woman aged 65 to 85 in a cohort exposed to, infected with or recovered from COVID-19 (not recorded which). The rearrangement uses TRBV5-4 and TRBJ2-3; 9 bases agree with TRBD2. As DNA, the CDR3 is TGTGCTGAGGGGGCGGGAGGGGCAGGTGGCACAGATACGCAGTATTTT. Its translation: CAEGAGGAGGTDTQYF.